The next 10 T cell receptor beta chains were all read from a single sample in a study of radiation and T cells in renal cell carcinoma. Treatment described: treatment-naive control, cytoreductive nephrectomy. Method: immunoSEQ multiplex PCR; TCRdb's copy keeps in-frame clones and lacks some. The sample records approximately 25,000 clones, approximately 54% being singletons. Sample: tumor tissue, taken from a patient whose treatment was nephrectomy without radiotherapy. The receptor source for this set is a human donor with renal cell carcinoma.

This clone is large. The rearrangement uses TRBV9 and TRBJ1-1; unclear D gene. Trimming pared 4 bases from V and 5 bases from J, leaving 12 bases between. The germline CDR1 and CDR2 sequences are SGDLS and YYNGEE. The CDR3 totals 13 residues. The CDR3 spells CASSSSGATEAFF. In DNA, the CDR3 is TGTGCCAGCAGCTCGTCAGGAGCGACTGAAGCTTTCTTT.

V gene TRBV4-3 combines with J gene TRBJ1-4; D perhaps matches TRBD1 (5 bases). This CDR3 has 15 amino acids. Trimming removed 0 bases from V and 8 bases from J, with 13 bases in between. CDR1 and CDR2 (germline): LGHNA, YSLEER. CDR3 protein: CASSQEDRWEEKLFF. CDR3 sequence (DNA): TGCGCCAGCAGCCAAGAAGACAGATGGGAGGAAAAACTGTTTTTT.

The V gene is TRBV29-1, the J gene TRBJ2-1; TRBD2 matches at 7 bases. The CDR3 sequence is 15 residues long. Germline V lookup: CDR1 SQVTM, CDR2 ANQGSEA. The V segment lost 4 bases and the J segment 6 bases; nucleotides outside the gene matches: 12. This CDR3 is CSVAIPTGGGNEQFF. The DNA of the CDR3 is TGCAGCGTTGCCATCCCCACAGGCGGGGGCAATGAGCAGTTCTTC.

This clone is large (0.1 to 1%) by share. The chain employs TRBV5-6 and TRBJ2-1, with 8 positions matching TRBD2. The germline V gene encodes CDR1 SGHDT and CDR2 YYEEEE. This CDR3 is built from 16 residues. Trimming removed 2 bases from V and 8 bases from J; junction bases left unmatched: 12. CDR3 sequence reads: CASSFAGPTGGDEQFF. CDR3 nucleotides: TGTGCCAGCAGCTTTGCAGGCCCCACGGGGGGGGATGAGCAGTTCTTC.

J is TRBJ1-6 and V is TRBV27, with D maybe TRBD1 (6 bases). Germline CDR1 is MNHEY and CDR2 is SMNVEV (reference sequence). Trimming took off 3 bases at V and 10 bases at J, with 16 bases between the two ends. The CDR3 spans 15 residues. Written as DNA, the CDR3 is TGTGCCAGCAGTTTCAATCCGGGGGGCGAATCACCCCTCCACTTT. It translates to CASSFNPGGESPLHF.

The J gene is TRBJ2-3, the V gene TRBV18, with 8 bases matching TRBD2. Germline lookup yields CDR1 KGHSH and CDR2 LQKENI. This CDR3 spans 16 amino acids. V lost 3 bases to trimming and J lost 2 bases; unmatched junction nucleotides: 7. The DNA for the CDR3 is TGTGCCAGCTCACCCGAGGTTAGCGGGGCCACAGATACGCAGTATTTT. This gives the protein CASSPEVSGATDTQYF.

This clone showed up just a few times. This chain joins TRBV14 and TRBJ2-1; TRBD2 matches at 7 bases. V trimming: 5 bases; J trimming: 4 bases; junction bases outside the gene matches: 8. CDR3 length equals 15 residues. Germline V gives CDR1 SGHDN, CDR2 FVKESK. CDR3 region: CASSVTGTTYNEQFF. In DNA, the CDR3 is TGTGCCAGCAGCGTAACCGGGACTACATACAATGAGCAGTTCTTC.

The V and J genes are TRBV7-9 and TRBJ2-3; 10 bases agree with TRBD2. This CDR3 has 16 amino acids. Germline loops: CDR1 SEHNR, CDR2 FQNEAQ (reference sequence). Unmatched junction bases numbered 7, after V lost 3 bases and J lost 4 bases. CDR3 sequence reads: CASSLGGLAKADTQYF. CDR3 sequence (DNA): TGTGCCAGCAGCTTGGGGGGACTAGCGAAAGCAGATACGCAGTATTTT.

This clone was seen a handful of times. The V call is TRBV5-1, the J call TRBJ1-2; a possible D gene is TRBD1 (6 bases). The CDR3 runs to 12 residues. Trimming took 5 bases from V and 6 from J, leaving 11 bases between them. In germline, CDR1 is SGHRS, CDR2 YFSETQ. CDR3 region: CASSAGANGYTF. CDR3 sequence (DNA): TGCGCCAGCAGTGCGGGGGCGAATGGCTACACCTTC. The entire variable domain, with the rest obtained from reference TRBV5-1 and TRBJ1-2, is as follows: KAGVTQTPRYLIKTRGQQVTLSCSPISGHRSVSWYQQTPGQGLQFLFEYFSETQRNKGNFPGRFSGRQFSNSRSEMNVSTLELGDSALYLCASSAGANGYTFGSGTRLTVV.

This clone was detected ten times or more. The J gene is TRBJ2-2, the V gene TRBV30, with D possibly TRBD2 on 6 matching bases. The CDR3 covers 14 residues. The V gene's germline CDR1 is GTSNPN and CDR2 SVGIG (reference sequence). Trimming removed 2 bases at V and 7 bases at J, with 14 bases between. Here the CDR3 reads CAWSRGGNGGELFF. The CDR3 region has the DNA TGTGCCTGGAGTCGAGGAGGGAATGGCGGGGAGCTGTTTTTT.